This TCR beta chain was found in a study of monozygotic twins with inflammatory bowel disease. Study-wide results and caveats: Patients received differing immunosuppressive treatments, which may have added variability to their repertoires.

The CDR3 is 13 amino acids. Germline V gives CDR1 DFQATT, CDR2 SNEGSKA (reference sequence). With respect to this clonotype: Its antigen remains unknown.

Eight cDNA synthesis reactions were run for every sample. A template switching step added UMIs, each with a 6-nucleotide sample barcode. TCRdb reprocessed the 5' RACE reads, keeping one entry per CDR3 protein, no DNA. The sample includes approximately 400,000 distinct CDR3 sequences. The chain combines TRBV20-1 with TRBJ1-2. The sample comprised blood. The clonotype originates from a human donor with ulcerative colitis or Crohn's disease, or a healthy co-twin of an affected twin (not recorded which). This chain's CDR3 is CNGVGQLDYGYTF.